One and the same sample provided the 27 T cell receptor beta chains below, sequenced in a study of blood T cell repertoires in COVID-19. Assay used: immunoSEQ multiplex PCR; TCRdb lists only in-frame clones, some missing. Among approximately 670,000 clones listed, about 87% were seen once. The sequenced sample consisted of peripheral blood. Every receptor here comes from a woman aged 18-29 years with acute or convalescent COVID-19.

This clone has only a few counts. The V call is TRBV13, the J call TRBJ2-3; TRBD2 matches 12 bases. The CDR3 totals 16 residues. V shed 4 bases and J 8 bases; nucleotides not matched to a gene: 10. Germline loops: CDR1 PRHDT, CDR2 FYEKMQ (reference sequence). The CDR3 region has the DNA TGTGCCAGCAGCTCCCAACTAGCGGGGGGCCCGTTTACGCAGTATTTT. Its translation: CASSSQLAGGPFTQYF.

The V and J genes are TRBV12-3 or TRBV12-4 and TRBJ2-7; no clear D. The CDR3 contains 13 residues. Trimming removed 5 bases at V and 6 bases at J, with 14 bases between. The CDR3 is CASSLTEWREQYF. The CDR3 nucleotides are TGTGCCAGCAGTCTAACAGAATGGCGCGAGCAGTACTTC.

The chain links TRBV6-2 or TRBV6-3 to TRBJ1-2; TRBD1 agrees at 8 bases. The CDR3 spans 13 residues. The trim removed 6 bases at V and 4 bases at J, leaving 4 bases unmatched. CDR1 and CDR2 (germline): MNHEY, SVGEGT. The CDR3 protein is CASSLDRVYGYTF. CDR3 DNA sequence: TGTGCCAGCAGCTTGGACAGGGTCTATGGCTACACCTTC.

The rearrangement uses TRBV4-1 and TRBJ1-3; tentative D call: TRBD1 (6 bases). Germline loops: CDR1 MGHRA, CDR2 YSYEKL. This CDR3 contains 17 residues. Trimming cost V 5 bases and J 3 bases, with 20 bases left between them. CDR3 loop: CASSLYREPGGGNTIYF. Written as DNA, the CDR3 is TGCGCCAGCAGCTTATACAGGGAACCGGGCGGTGGAAACACCATATATTTT.

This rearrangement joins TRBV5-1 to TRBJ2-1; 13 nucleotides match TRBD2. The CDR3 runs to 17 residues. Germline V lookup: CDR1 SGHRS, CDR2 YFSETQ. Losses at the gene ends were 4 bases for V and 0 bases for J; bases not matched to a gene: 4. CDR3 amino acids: CASSLTSGGPSYNEQFF. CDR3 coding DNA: TGCGCCAGCAGCCTGACTAGCGGGGGGCCCTCCTACAATGAGCAGTTCTTC.

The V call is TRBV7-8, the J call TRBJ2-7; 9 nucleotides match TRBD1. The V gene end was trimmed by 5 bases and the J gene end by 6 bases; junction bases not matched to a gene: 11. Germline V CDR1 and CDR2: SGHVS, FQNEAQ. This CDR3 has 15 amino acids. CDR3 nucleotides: TGTGCCAGCAGCGCGCGAGGGACAGGGAATGGCGAGCAGTACTTC. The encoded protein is CASSARGTGNGEQYF.

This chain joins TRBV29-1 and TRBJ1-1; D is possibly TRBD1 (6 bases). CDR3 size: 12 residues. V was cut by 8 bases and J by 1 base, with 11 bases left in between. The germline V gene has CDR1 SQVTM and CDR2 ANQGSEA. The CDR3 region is CSSRTENTEAFF. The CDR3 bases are TGCAGCTCCCGGACAGAGAACACTGAAGCTTTCTTT.

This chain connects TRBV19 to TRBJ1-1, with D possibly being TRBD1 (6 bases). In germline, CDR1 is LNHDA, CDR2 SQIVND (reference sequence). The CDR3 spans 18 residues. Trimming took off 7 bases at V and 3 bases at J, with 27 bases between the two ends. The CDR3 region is CASTDILAETGRDTEAFF. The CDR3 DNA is TGTGCCAGTACCGATATACTCGCGGAGACAGGAAGAGACACTGAAGCTTTCTTT.

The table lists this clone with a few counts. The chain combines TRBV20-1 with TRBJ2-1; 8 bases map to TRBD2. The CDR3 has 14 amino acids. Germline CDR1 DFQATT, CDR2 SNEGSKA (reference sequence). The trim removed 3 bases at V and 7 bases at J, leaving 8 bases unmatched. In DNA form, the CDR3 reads TGCAGTGCTAGTACCAGCGGGGGCTGGAATGAGCAGTTCTTC. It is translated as CSASTSGGWNEQFF.

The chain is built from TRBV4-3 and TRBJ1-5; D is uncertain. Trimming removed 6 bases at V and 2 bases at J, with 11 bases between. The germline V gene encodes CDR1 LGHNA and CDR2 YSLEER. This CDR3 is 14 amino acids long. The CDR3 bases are TGCGCCAGCAGTCGGGGTTTGGGCAATCAGCCCCAGCATTTT. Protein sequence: CASSRGLGNQPQHF.

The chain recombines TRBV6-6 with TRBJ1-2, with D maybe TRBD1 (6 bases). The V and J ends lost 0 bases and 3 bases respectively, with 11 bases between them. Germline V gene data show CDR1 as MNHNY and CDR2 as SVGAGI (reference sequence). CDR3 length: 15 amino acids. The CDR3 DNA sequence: TGTGCCAGCAGTTACTCGCCAGGGGAAGACTATGGCTACACCTTC. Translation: CASSYSPGEDYGYTF.

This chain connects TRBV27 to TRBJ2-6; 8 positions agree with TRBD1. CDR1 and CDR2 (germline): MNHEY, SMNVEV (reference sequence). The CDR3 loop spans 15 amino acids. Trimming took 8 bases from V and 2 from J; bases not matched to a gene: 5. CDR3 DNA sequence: TGTGCCAGCTCACAGGGGGAGACTGGGGCCAACGTCCTGACTTTC. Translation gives CASSQGETGANVLTF.

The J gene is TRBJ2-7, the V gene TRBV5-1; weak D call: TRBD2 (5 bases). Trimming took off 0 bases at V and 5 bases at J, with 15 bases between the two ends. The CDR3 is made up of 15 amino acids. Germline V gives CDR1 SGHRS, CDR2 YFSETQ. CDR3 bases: TGCGCCAGCAGCTTGGAAATCCCCGGTAGCGACGAGCAGTACTTC. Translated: CASSLEIPGSDEQYF.

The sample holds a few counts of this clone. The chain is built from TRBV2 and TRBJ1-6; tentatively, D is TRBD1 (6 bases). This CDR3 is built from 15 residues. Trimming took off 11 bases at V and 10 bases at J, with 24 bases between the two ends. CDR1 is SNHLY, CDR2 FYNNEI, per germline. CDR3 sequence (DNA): TGTGCCGTAAACGGGAGGGGGGGCGCCCTCTCACCCCTCCACTTT. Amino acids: CAVNGRGGALSPLHF.

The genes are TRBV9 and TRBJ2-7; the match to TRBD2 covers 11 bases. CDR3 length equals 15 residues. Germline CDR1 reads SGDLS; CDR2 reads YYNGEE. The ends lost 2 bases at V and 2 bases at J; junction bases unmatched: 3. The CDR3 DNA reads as TGTGCCAGCAGCGTTACTAGCGGGGGCACCTACGAGCAGTACTTC. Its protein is CASSVTSGGTYEQYF.

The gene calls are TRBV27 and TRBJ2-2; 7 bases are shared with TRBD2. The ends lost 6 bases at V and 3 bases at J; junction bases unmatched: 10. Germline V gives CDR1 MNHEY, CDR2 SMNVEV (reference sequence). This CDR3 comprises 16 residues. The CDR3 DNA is TGTGCCAGCAGCCCGGCGGGGAGGGGCGACACCGGGGAGCTGTTTTTT. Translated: CASSPAGRGDTGELFF.

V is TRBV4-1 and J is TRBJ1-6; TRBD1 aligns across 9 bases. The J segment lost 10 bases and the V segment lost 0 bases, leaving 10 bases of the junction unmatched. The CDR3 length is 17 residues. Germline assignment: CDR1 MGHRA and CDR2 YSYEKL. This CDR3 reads CASSQDRRRDRASPLHF. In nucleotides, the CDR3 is TGCGCCAGCAGCCAAGATCGAAGGCGGGACAGGGCCTCACCCCTCCACTTT.

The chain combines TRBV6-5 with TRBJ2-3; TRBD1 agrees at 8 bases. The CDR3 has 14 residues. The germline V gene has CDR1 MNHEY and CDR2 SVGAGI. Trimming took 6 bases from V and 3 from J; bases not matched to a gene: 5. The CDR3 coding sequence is TGTGCCAGCAGGACAGGGGTTGGGACAGATACGCAGTATTTT. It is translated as CASRTGVGTDTQYF.

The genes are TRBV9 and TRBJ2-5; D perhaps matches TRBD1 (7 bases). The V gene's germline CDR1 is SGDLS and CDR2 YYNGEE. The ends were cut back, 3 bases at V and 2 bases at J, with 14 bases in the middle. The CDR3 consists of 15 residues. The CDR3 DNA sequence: TGTGCCAGCAGCGGACAGGGTGGGGGGCAAGAGACCCAGTACTTC. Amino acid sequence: CASSGQGGGQETQYF.

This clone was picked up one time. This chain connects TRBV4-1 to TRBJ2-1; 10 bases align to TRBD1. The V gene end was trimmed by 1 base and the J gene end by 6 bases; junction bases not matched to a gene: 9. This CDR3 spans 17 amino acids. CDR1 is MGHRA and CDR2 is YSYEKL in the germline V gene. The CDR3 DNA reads TGCGCCAGCAGCCAAGCCGACAGGGGGCCTTGGGGCAATGAGCAGTTCTTC. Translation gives CASSQADRGPWGNEQFF.

The CDR3: CASSFFRTGVTNEQFF. The DNA for the CDR3 is TGTGCCAGCAGCTTTTTCCGGACAGGGGTGACCAATGAGCAGTTCTTC. The chain links TRBV7-3 to TRBJ2-1, with TRBD1 identical over 9 bases. This CDR3 is built from 16 residues. Germline CDR1 and CDR2: SGHTA and FQGTGA. The ends lost 3 bases at V and 6 bases at J; junction bases unmatched: 9.

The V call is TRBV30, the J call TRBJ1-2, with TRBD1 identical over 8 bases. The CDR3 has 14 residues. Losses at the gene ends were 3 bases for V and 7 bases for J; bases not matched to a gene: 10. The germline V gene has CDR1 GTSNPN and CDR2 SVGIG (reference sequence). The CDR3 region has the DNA TGTGCCTGGAGCGACCTCGGCAGGGGGCTTGGCTACACCTTC. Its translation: CAWSDLGRGLGYTF.

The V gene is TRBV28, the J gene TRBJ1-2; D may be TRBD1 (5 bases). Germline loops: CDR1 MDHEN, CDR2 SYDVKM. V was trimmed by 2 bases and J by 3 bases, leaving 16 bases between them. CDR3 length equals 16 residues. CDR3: CASSLSSGGVYYGYTF. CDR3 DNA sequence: TGTGCCAGCAGTTTAAGTTCCGGGGGAGTGTACTATGGCTACACCTTC.

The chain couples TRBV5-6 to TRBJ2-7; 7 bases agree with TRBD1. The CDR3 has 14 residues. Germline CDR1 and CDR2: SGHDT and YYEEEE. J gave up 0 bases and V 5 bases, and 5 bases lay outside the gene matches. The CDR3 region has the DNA TGTGCCAGCAGACTCGACAGGGTCTCCTACGAGCAGTACTTC. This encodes CASRLDRVSYEQYF.

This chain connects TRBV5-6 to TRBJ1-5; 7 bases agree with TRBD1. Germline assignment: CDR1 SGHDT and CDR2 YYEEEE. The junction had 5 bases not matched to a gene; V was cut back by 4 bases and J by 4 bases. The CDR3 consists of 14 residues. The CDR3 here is CASSQGGRNQPQHF. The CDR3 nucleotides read TGTGCCAGCAGCCAGGGGGGACGGAATCAGCCCCAGCATTTT. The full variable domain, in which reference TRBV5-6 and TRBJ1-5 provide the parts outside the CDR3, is DAGVTQSPTHLIKTRGQQVTLRCSPKSGHDTVSWYQQALGQGPQFIFQYYEEEERQRGNFPDRFSGHQFPNYSSELNVNALLLGDSALYLCASSQGGRNQPQHFGDGTRLSIL.

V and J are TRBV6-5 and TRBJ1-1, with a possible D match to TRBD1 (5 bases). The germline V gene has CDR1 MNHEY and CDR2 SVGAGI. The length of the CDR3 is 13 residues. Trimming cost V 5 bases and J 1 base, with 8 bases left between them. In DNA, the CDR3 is TGTGCCAGCAGTCGCGGACAGAACACTGAAGCTTTCTTT. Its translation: CASSRGQNTEAFF.

The CDR3 is CASSPSDRNTIYF. Written as DNA, the CDR3 is TGTGCCAGCAGCCCAAGCGATCGAAACACCATATATTTT. The chain couples TRBV3-1 (or the pseudogene TRBV3-2) to TRBJ1-3; D not resolved. The CDR3 consists of 13 residues. Germline V CDR1 and CDR2: LGHDT, YNNKEL (reference sequence). Trimming left V 4 bases short and J 5 bases short, with 9 bases between.